The 30 T cell receptor beta chains given below trace back to one sample, sequenced in a study of radiation and T cells in renal cell carcinoma (dated by TCRdb to about 2020). The method was the immunoSEQ multiplex PCR assay. TCRdb's version of the immuneACCESS table is confined to in-frame rearrangements and falls short of the full clone set. An unresolved V gene accounts for under half of the shortfall where checked; the remainder is of unknown origin. The sample table lists 150,000 or so clones, about 88% of them with a count of one. The top ten clonotypes cover around 12% of the sample. Taken with the paper, the label for time point translates to: baseline pretreatment blood. The sample's treatment or condition, from its label and the paper: 15 Gy SBRT to primary tumor, nephrectomy 4 weeks later. This material consisted of blood, taken from a patient whose treatment included radiotherapy and nephrectomy. The receptors here all came from a woman aged 45-65 years with renal cell carcinoma.

The chain carries TRBV18 and TRBJ1-1, with D unclear. There are 14 residues in the CDR3. CDR1 and CDR2 from the germline V gene are KGHSH and LQKENI. V lost 0 bases, J lost 2 bases, and 7 bases lay in between. The CDR3, as DNA: TGTGCCAGCTCACCACCCCTGGGTAACACTGAAGCTTTCTTT. It yields the protein CASSPPLGNTEAFF.

V and J are TRBV5-1 and TRBJ1-6, with D perhaps matching TRBD1 (6 bases). This CDR3 has 17 amino acids. The germline CDR1 and CDR2 sequences are SGHRS and YFSETQ. Trimming left V 3 bases short and J 10 bases short, with 23 bases between. The CDR3 nucleotides read TGCGCCAGCAGCTCACTAGCAGGGGACGCTGGGTCCTCACCCCTCCACTTT. Its translation is CASSSLAGDAGSSPLHF.

This clone occurred a few times. CDR3 DNA: TGTGCCAGCTCGGGCGACAGATTGAACACTGAAGCTTTCTTT. This codes for CASSGDRLNTEAFF. V gene TRBV18 combines with J gene TRBJ1-1; TRBD1 is a possible D gene (5 bases). Germline values: CDR1 KGHSH, CDR2 LQKENI. Trimming took off 6 bases at V and 0 bases at J, with 11 bases between the two ends. The CDR3 is 14 amino acids.

This clone was counted between two and nine times. This rearrangement joins TRBV2 to TRBJ1-4, with TRBD1 matching 11 bases. This CDR3 region has 15 residues. From germline, CDR1 is SNHLY and CDR2 FYNNEI. The ends lost 3 bases at V and 8 bases at J; junction bases unmatched: 5. The CDR3: CASSDSRDRGEKLFF. The CDR3 DNA is TGTGCCAGCAGTGATTCCCGGGACAGGGGGGAAAAACTGTTTTTT.

The chain is built from TRBV15 and TRBJ1-4; D is perhaps TRBD1 (6 bases). The V end lost 1 base, the J end lost 8 bases, and 8 bases lay between the germline ends. The germline V gene encodes CDR1 LNHNV and CDR2 YYDKDF (reference sequence). The CDR3 totals 13 residues. The CDR3 coding sequence is TGTGCCACCAGCAGAGGTGGGACAGAAAAACTGTTTTTT. Protein product: CATSRGGTEKLFF.

Only one count was recorded for this clone. This chain links TRBV6-5 with TRBJ1-4; D not resolved. This CDR3 is 16 amino acids long. Trimming removed 0 bases from V and 5 bases from J, with 13 bases in between. Germline loops: CDR1 MNHEY, CDR2 SVGAGI. As DNA, the CDR3 is TGTGCCAGCAGTTACTCGATCTGGACGAGGAATGAAAAACTGTTTTTT. It yields the protein CASSYSIWTRNEKLFF.

The gene calls are TRBV7-9 and TRBJ1-2, with D unresolved. CDR3 size: 14 residues. CDR1 is SEHNR and CDR2 is FQNEAQ in the germline V gene (reference sequence). V lost 2 bases and J 2 bases, leaving 9 bases between the germline ends. The CDR3: CASSLPYTNYGYTF. CDR3 nucleotide sequence: TGTGCCAGCAGCTTACCTTACACCAACTATGGCTACACCTTC.

The CDR3 region is CASSPRDRLNIQYF. CDR3 DNA: TGTGCCAGCAGCCCCCGGGACAGACTAAACATTCAGTACTTC. This chain joins TRBV7-9 and TRBJ2-4, with 7 bases aligning to TRBD1. Germline CDR1 is SEHNR and CDR2 is FQNEAQ (reference sequence). The CDR3 has 14 residues. Trimming took 5 bases from V and 6 from J; bases not matched to a gene: 7.

The chain recombines TRBV27 with TRBJ2-2; D uncertain. Deletions cut 6 bases from V and 1 base from J, with 12 bases between. Germline V gene data show CDR1 as MNHEY and CDR2 as SMNVEV (reference sequence). The CDR3 runs 15 residues. The CDR3 loop is CASRDLPMNTGELFF. The CDR3 bases are TGTGCCAGCAGGGACCTCCCGATGAACACCGGGGAGCTGTTTTTT.

This sequence joins TRBV10-3 and TRBJ2-1, with TRBD2 matching over 8 bases. The CDR3 is made up of 15 amino acids. CDR1 and CDR2 from the germline V gene are ENHRY and SYGVKD. V was pared by 10 bases and J by 0 bases, with 8 bases of the junction left unmatched. DNA of the CDR3: TGTGCCACCAGCGGGGGCCTTATCTCCTACAATGAGCAGTTCTTC. Translating gives CATSGGLISYNEQFF.

The chain recombines TRBV7-8 with TRBJ2-5, with a tentative D call TRBD1 (6 bases). CDR1 is SGHVS, CDR2 FQNEAQ, per germline. The V gene lost 5 bases and the J gene lost 2 bases, with 12 bases spanning the gap. The CDR3 consists of 14 residues. The chain's CDR3 is CASSIRTVQETQYF. The CDR3 DNA reads as TGTGCCAGCAGCATCCGGACAGTGCAAGAGACCCAGTACTTC.

The chain combines TRBV19 with TRBJ1-4; 8 nucleotides match TRBD1. The V gene end was trimmed by 5 bases and the J gene end by 7 bases; junction bases not matched to a gene: 6. CDR3 size: 14 residues. CDR1 is LNHDA and CDR2 is SQIVND in the germline V gene (reference sequence). CDR3 protein: CASSPGQVVEKLFF. DNA of the CDR3: TGTGCCAGTAGTCCGGGACAGGTGGTTGAAAAACTGTTTTTT.

The rearrangement links TRBV4-1 to TRBJ2-3; 16 bases line up with TRBD2. This CDR3 spans 15 amino acids. The J segment lost 10 bases and the V segment lost 2 bases, leaving 3 bases of the junction unmatched. Per germline, CDR1 MGHRA and CDR2 YSYEKL. CDR3 DNA: TGCGCCAGCAGCCAACTGGGACTAGCGGGGGGGGCGCAGTATTTT. Protein sequence: CASSQLGLAGGAQYF.

This chain connects TRBV19 to TRBJ2-2; D gene unclear. CDR3 length: 13 amino acids. The germline V and J ends were trimmed by 8 bases and 3 bases, with 10 bases remaining between them. Germline loops: CDR1 LNHDA, CDR2 SQIVND (reference sequence). The CDR3 sequence is CASLPSYTGELFF. Written as DNA, the CDR3 is TGTGCCAGTCTCCCCTCCTACACCGGGGAGCTGTTTTTT.

V gene TRBV7-6 combines with J gene TRBJ1-5, with D maybe TRBD1 (6 bases). V was clipped by 5 bases and J by 0 bases, with 14 bases between them. Germline CDR1 is SGHVS and CDR2 is FNYEAQ. CDR3 length equals 16 residues. In DNA, the CDR3 is TGTGCCAGCAGCCGGGGGACACGAAGTAGCAATCAGCCCCAGCATTTT. This sequence encodes CASSRGTRSSNQPQHF.

This clone was observed a single time. This sample includes further DNA sequences coding for the same CDR3. The chain is built from TRBV6-1 and TRBJ1-3, with D uncertain. In germline, CDR1 is MNHNS, CDR2 SASEGT. V lost 3 bases to trimming and J lost 2 bases, with 11 bases between them. This CDR3 contains 15 residues. For the CDR3, the DNA is TGTGCCAGCAGTGAGCCGGGGAGTCCTGGAAACACCATATATTTT. Amino acid sequence: CASSEPGSPGNTIYF.

The chain is built from TRBV11-2 and TRBJ2-3, with D uncertain. The CDR3 runs to 12 residues. The germline V gene has CDR1 SGHAT and CDR2 FQNNGV. V lost 6 bases and J 3 bases, leaving 7 bases between the germline ends. DNA for the CDR3: TGTGCCAGCAGTCCTGGGACAGATACGCAGTATTTT. Amino acids: CASSPGTDTQYF.

The chain links TRBV28 to TRBJ1-6, with 9 bases that match TRBD1. The CDR3 has 15 amino acids. Germline lookup yields CDR1 MDHEN and CDR2 SYDVKM. The V and J ends lost 7 bases and 9 bases, in that order; junction bases with no gene match: 10. This chain's CDR3 is CASIGGTGGTSPLHF. Here the CDR3 DNA reads TGTGCCAGCATTGGGGGAACAGGGGGCACTTCACCCCTCCACTTT.

This chain's CDR3 is CASSLATPDTQYF. The CDR3 bases are TGCGCCAGCAGCTTGGCAACCCCAGATACGCAGTATTTT. This rearrangement joins TRBV5-1 to TRBJ2-3; no reliable D call. Trimming cost V 0 bases and J 4 bases, with 6 bases left between them. The CDR3 sequence is 13 residues long. Per the germline V gene, CDR1 is SGHRS and CDR2 is YFSETQ.

The V call is TRBV28, the J call TRBJ1-4, with D maybe TRBD1 (5 bases). Trimming cost V 5 bases and J 7 bases, with 14 bases left between them. The length of the CDR3 is 14 residues. Germline V gene data show CDR1 as MDHEN and CDR2 as SYDVKM. CDR3 sequence (DNA): TGTGCCAGCAGTGAGCAGGGTTTGCGTGAAAAACTGTTTTTT. Its translation is CASSEQGLREKLFF.

This sequence joins TRBV19 and TRBJ1-4; no firm D call. V lost 10 bases to trimming and J lost 5 bases, with 20 bases between them. The CDR3 is 15 amino acids. The germline V gene encodes CDR1 LNHDA and CDR2 SQIVND (reference sequence). The DNA for the CDR3 is TGTGCCACCGCCAATCCCTTGCGGGGAAATGAAAAACTGTTTTTT. The encoded protein is CATANPLRGNEKLFF.

The CDR3 here is CASSLGVSGTGNTIYF. CDR3 sequence (DNA): TGTGCCAGCAGCTTAGGCGTCTCTGGCACTGGAAACACCATATATTTT. V is TRBV7-8 and J is TRBJ1-3; D remains unclear. This CDR3 is built from 16 residues. Trimming removed 1 base from V and 2 bases from J, with 12 bases in between. Germline lookup yields CDR1 SGHVS and CDR2 FQNEAQ. Drawing the rest from reference TRBV7-8 and TRBJ1-3, the complete variable domain is GAGVSQSPRYKVAKRGQDVALRCDPISGHVSLFWYQQALGQGPEFLTYFQNEAQLDKSGLPSDRFFAERPEGSVSTLKIQRTQQEDSAVYLCASSLGVSGTGNTIYFGEGSWLTVV.

This CDR3 reads CASSPRYSSYEQYF. The DNA of the CDR3 is TGTGCCAGCTCACCACGCTATAGCTCCTACGAGCAGTACTTC. V usage is TRBV18 and J usage is TRBJ2-7; D ambiguous. The CDR3 is 14 residues long. The V and J ends lost 1 base and 0 bases respectively, with 7 bases between them. The V gene's germline CDR1 is KGHSH and CDR2 LQKENI. Drawing the rest from reference TRBV18 and TRBJ2-7, the complete variable domain is NAGVMQNPRHLVRRRGQEARLRCSPMKGHSHVYWYRQLPEEGLKFMVYLQKENIIDESGMPKERFSAEFPKEGPSILRIQQVVRGDSAAYFCASSPRYSSYEQYFGPGTRLTVT.

The J gene is TRBJ2-4, the V gene TRBV15; weak D call: TRBD1 (6 bases). This CDR3 spans 14 amino acids. The V end was cut by 3 bases, the J end by 7 bases, with 13 bases between. The V gene's germline CDR1 is LNHNV and CDR2 YYDKDF (reference sequence). DNA of the CDR3: TGTGCCACCAGCAGTGGGACAACGGTTAACATTCAGTACTTC. This encodes CATSSGTTVNIQYF.

The V and J genes are TRBV9 and TRBJ1-5, with D possibly matching TRBD1 (6 bases). This CDR3 comprises 15 residues. Trimming took 0 bases from V and 4 from J, leaving 11 bases between them. The germline CDR1 and CDR2 sequences are SGDLS and YYNGEE. Here the CDR3 DNA reads TGTGCCAGCAGCGTAGGAACAGGACAGAATCAGCCCCAGCATTTT. Protein product: CASSVGTGQNQPQHF.

The chain carries TRBV2 and TRBJ2-1; 7 nucleotides line up with TRBD1. This CDR3 region has 14 residues. J was trimmed by 6 bases and V by 7 bases; bases with no gene match: 9. The germline V gene has CDR1 SNHLY and CDR2 FYNNEI. For the CDR3, the DNA is TGTGCCAGCAAACTCGAAAGGGACAGCAATGAGCAGTTCTTC. This codes for CASKLERDSNEQFF.

The chain couples TRBV10-3 to TRBJ2-3; 8 nucleotides align to TRBD1. V trimming: 2 bases; J trimming: 3 bases; junction bases outside the gene matches: 4. The germline V gene has CDR1 ENHRY and CDR2 SYGVKD. The CDR3 extends over 15 amino acids. CDR3 protein: CAISEGQGATDTQYF. In DNA, the CDR3 is TGTGCCATCAGTGAGGGGCAGGGGGCAACAGATACGCAGTATTTT.

This clone was detected only once. The chain uses TRBV7-9 and TRBJ1-2; D call uncertain. The CDR3 runs 15 residues. With 1 base removed from V and 0 bases from J, the gap between germline ends came to 9 bases. Looked up from germline, CDR1 is SEHNR and CDR2 is FQNEAQ (reference sequence). The CDR3 protein is CASSLVLATNYGYTF. The CDR3 nucleotides read TGTGCCAGCAGCTTAGTGTTAGCCACTAACTATGGCTACACCTTC.

The chain joins TRBV30 to TRBJ2-7; 9 nucleotides align to TRBD1. J lost 5 bases, V lost 3 bases, and 5 bases had no gene match. Looked up from germline, CDR1 is GTSNPN and CDR2 is SVGIG (reference sequence). The CDR3 contains 13 residues. The CDR3 DNA follows: TGTGCCTGGAGCGGACAGGGGCGGGACGAGCAGTACTTC. This translates into CAWSGQGRDEQYF.

The chain recombines TRBV5-1 with TRBJ2-7, with TRBD1 as a possible D gene (6 bases). The length of the CDR3 is 12 residues. Germline loops: CDR1 SGHRS, CDR2 YFSETQ. The V gene lost 5 bases and the J gene lost 7 bases, with 13 bases spanning the gap. The chain's CDR3 is CASRLDRLEQYF. The CDR3, as DNA: TGCGCCAGCAGACTCGACAGGTTGGAGCAGTACTTC.